This section outlines one T cell receptor beta chain sequence together with its context. The entry originates in a study of Ad26.COV2.S vaccination and SARS-CoV-2 variants. The CDR3 totals 14 residues. CDR1 MNHEY and CDR2 SVGAGI come from the germline V gene. Trimming removed 6 bases at V and 3 bases at J, with 15 bases between. Documented treatment: some 20 received Ad26.COV2.S at low or high dose, single or two shots; 5 received placebo; per-sample allocation not given. Samples analyzed were those drawn on day 63 after the first vaccine or placebo injection. Generated by immunoSEQ multiplex PCR, the TCRdb table keeps only in-frame clones and is missing some. The table includes 440,000 or so clones, about nine tenths detected once.

The sequencing here drew on peripheral blood, taken in a trial of Ad26.COV2.S vaccine versus placebo. J is TRBJ2-7 and V is TRBV6-5, with D perhaps given as TRBD1 or TRBD2 (5 bases each). The sequence derives from a person aged 18-65 years who received the Ad26.COV2.S COVID-19 vaccine or a placebo. The CDR3 reads CASSQKMGVYEQYF. The CDR3, as DNA: TGTGCCAGCAGCCAGAAGATGGGGGTCTACGAGCAGTACTTC.